These 10 T cell receptor beta chains share one sample of origin, sequenced in a study of T cells in Graves' hyperthyroidism and ophthalmopathy. RNA transcripts yielded amplified TCR beta CDR3 regions. In the first-round RT-PCR of the TCR CDR3, the HTBI primer set was used. TCRdb processed the multiplex PCR reads anew with MiXCR; each CDR3 protein has one entry. This repertoire shows about 420,000 distinct CDR3 sequences, about 15% found once; its top ten account for over 12%. Sequencing was done on a sample of blood. Receptors originate from a woman under 30 with Graves' hyperthyroidism.

This rearrangement joins TRBV19 to TRBJ2-1, with TRBD2 matching 12 bases. The CDR3 is made up of 17 amino acids. Losses at the gene ends were 5 bases for V and 1 base for J; bases not matched to a gene: 6. The germline V gene encodes CDR1 LNHDA and CDR2 SQIVND (reference sequence). The CDR3 loop is CASSEGLAGPSYNEQFF. CDR3 nucleotides: TGTGCCAGTAGTGAAGGACTAGCGGGGCCATCCTACAATGAGCAGTTCTTC. Full variable domain (missing parts from reference TRBV19 and TRBJ2-1): DGGITQSPKYLFRKEGQNVTLSCEQNLNHDAMYWYRQDPGQGLRLIYYSQIVNDFQKGDIAEGYSVSREKKESFPLTVTSAQKNPTAFYLCASSEGLAGPSYNEQFFGPGTRLTVL.

This clonotype was detected many times. The chain employs TRBV12-3 or TRBV12-4 and TRBJ1-1; the D is unclear. V lost 6 bases and J lost 7, with 9 bases in between. This CDR3 has 11 amino acids. CDR3 bases: TGTGCCAGCAGCCGGACGGTTGAAGCTTTCTTT. Translating it yields CASSRTVEAFF.

This chain links TRBV9 with TRBJ2-2, with 11 bases aligning to TRBD2. CDR3 length equals 17 residues. Germline V gene lookup returns CDR1 SGDLS and CDR2 YYNGEE. V trimming: 4 bases; J trimming: 1 base; junction bases outside the gene matches: 6. The CDR3 loop is CASSTPTSGVNTGELFF. CDR3 nucleotides: TGTGCCAGCAGCACCCCGACTAGCGGGGTGAACACCGGGGAGCTGTTTTTT.

At least ten counts were recorded for this clonotype. This rearrangement joins TRBV12-3 or TRBV12-4 to TRBJ2-1; 14 bases map to TRBD2. This CDR3 region has 16 residues. J was trimmed by 6 bases and V by 6 bases; bases with no gene match: 7. Written as DNA, the CDR3 is TGTGCCAGCAGCCGGACCGGGACTAGCGGGGGCAATGAGCAGTTCTTC. Residues: CASSRTGTSGGNEQFF.

This clonotype was observed a few times. Since no conserved phenylalanine or tryptophan closes the CDR3, a read error is the likely cause. The V and J genes are TRBV10-3 and TRBJ2-7; tentative D call: TRBD2 (6 bases). The V end was cut by 0 bases, the J end by 3 bases, with 15 bases between. Germline values: CDR1 ENHRY, CDR2 SYGVKD. This CDR3 contains 16 residues. CDR3 bases: TGTGCCATCAGTGAGTCCGGGGGAAGCTTCAACTACGAGCAGTACCTC. Protein: CAISESGGSFNYEQYL.

The chain has TRBV19 and TRBJ2-1; a weak D match, TRBD1 (6 bases). Germline CDR1 and CDR2: LNHDA and SQIVND (reference sequence). The length of the CDR3 is 15 residues. The V and J ends lost 4 bases and 2 bases respectively, with 12 bases between them. CDR3 sequence (DNA): TGTGCCAGTAGTACCGACAGGACAGCCTACAATGAGCAGTTCTTC. Encoded protein: CASSTDRTAYNEQFF. Together with reference TRBV19 and TRBJ2-1, the CDR3 gives the full variable domain: DGGITQSPKYLFRKEGQNVTLSCEQNLNHDAMYWYRQDPGQGLRLIYYSQIVNDFQKGDIAEGYSVSREKKESFPLTVTSAQKNPTAFYLCASSTDRTAYNEQFFGPGTRLTVL.

This clonotype was seen a few times. The genes are TRBV9 and TRBJ2-5; 9 bases align to TRBD1. The CDR3 runs to 17 residues. V was pared by 7 bases and J by 5 bases, with 18 bases of the junction left unmatched. The germline V gene encodes CDR1 SGDLS and CDR2 YYNGEE. The chain's CDR3 is CASGRSTGTGYFETQYF. CDR3 coding DNA: TGTGCCAGCGGTCGGTCAACCGGGACAGGGTATTTCGAGACCCAGTACTTC.

CDR3 amino acids: CASSHTPYEQYF. The CDR3 DNA reads TGTGCCAGCAGCCATACCCCCTACGAGCAGTACTTC. The rearrangement links TRBV14 to TRBJ2-7; D call uncertain. Germline V gives CDR1 SGHDN, CDR2 FVKESK. This CDR3 region has 12 residues. The germline V and J ends were trimmed by 3 bases and 2 bases, with 5 bases remaining between them.

The chain carries TRBV19 and TRBJ2-1, with 15 bases fitting TRBD2. The CDR3 covers 17 residues. J lost 6 bases, V lost 7 bases, and 10 bases had no gene match. CDR1 and CDR2 (germline): LNHDA, SQIVND (reference sequence). CDR3 region: CASTPRGLAGGRNEQFF. The CDR3 bases are TGTGCCAGTACCCCAAGGGGACTAGCGGGAGGACGCAATGAGCAGTTCTTC.

The rearrangement links TRBV18 to TRBJ1-5, with D tentatively TRBD1 (5 bases). This CDR3 contains 14 residues. The V end was cut by 2 bases, the J end by 9 bases, with 14 bases between. The germline V gene has CDR1 KGHSH and CDR2 LQKENI. The CDR3 loop reads CASSPGDGLWPQHF. The CDR3 DNA is TGTGCCAGCTCACCAGGGGACGGACTTTGGCCCCAGCATTTT.